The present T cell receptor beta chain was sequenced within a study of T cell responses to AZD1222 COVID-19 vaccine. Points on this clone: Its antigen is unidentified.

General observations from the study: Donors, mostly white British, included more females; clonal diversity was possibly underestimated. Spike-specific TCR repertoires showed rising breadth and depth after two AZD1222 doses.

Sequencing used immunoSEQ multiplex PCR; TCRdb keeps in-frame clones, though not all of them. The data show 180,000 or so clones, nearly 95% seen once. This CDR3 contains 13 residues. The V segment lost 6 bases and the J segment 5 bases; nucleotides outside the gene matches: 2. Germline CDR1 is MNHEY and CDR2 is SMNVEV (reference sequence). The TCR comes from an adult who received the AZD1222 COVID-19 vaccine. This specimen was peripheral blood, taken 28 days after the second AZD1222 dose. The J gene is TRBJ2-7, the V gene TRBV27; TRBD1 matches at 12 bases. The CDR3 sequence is CASRGTGGNEQYF. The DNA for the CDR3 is TGTGCCAGCAGAGGGACAGGGGGCAACGAGCAGTACTTC.